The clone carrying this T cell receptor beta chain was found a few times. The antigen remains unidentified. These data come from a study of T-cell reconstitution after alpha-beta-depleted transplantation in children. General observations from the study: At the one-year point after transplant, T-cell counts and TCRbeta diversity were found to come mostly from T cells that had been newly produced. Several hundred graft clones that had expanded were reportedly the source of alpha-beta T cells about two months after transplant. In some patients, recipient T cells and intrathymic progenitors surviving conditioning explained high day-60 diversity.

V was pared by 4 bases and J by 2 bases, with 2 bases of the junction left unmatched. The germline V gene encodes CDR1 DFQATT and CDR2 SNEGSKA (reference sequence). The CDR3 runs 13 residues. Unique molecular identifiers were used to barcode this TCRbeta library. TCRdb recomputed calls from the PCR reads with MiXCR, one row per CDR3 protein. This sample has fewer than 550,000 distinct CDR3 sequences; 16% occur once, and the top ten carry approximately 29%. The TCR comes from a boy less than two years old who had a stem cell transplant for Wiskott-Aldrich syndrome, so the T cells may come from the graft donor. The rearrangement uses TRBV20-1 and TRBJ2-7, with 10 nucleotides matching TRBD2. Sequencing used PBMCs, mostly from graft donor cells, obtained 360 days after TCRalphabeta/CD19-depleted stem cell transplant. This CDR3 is CSATSGRAYEQYF. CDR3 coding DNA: TGCAGTGCTACCAGCGGGAGGGCCTACGAGCAGTACTTC.